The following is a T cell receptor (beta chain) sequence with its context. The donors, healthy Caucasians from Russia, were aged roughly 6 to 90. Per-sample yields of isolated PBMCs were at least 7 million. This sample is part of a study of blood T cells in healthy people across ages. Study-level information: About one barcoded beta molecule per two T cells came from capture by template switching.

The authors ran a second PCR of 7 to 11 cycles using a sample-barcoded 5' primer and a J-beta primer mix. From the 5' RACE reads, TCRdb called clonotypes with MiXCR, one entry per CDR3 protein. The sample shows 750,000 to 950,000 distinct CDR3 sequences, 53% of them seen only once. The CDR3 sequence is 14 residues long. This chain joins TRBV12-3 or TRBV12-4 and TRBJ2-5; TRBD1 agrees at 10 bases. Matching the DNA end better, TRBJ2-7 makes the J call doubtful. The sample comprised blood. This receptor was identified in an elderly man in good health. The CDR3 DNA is TGTGCCAGCAGACCGACAGGGGGCCTCTACGAGCAGTACTTC. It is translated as CASRPTGGLYEQYF.